This T cell receptor beta chain was recovered during a study of blood T cell repertoires in COVID-19. Study-level background: Collection of acute and convalescent COVID-19 samples took place in the United States, Italy and Spain. PBMCs, B-cell-depleted T cells, or T cells provided the cDNA or gDNA that made up the material.

CDR3 length: 15 amino acids. The germline V gene encodes CDR1 SGHNT and CDR2 YYREEE (reference sequence). The V segment lost 5 bases and the J segment 0 bases; nucleotides outside the gene matches: 6. In the original workflow: Reference gene primers were amplified, and this amplification served to estimate nucleated cell counts. Method: immunoSEQ multiplex PCR; TCRdb's copy keeps in-frame clones and lacks some. V and J calls and clone size come straight from that table; D and trimming were deduced from the DNA. Among about 26,000 clones listed, around 65% were seen once. The origin of this receptor is a man in his sixties with active or convalescent COVID-19. The gene calls are TRBV5-4 and TRBJ1-2; 8 bases fit TRBD1. Sequenced sample: peripheral blood. CDR3 residues: CASRQPGQANYGYTF. Here the CDR3 DNA reads TGTGCCAGCAGGCAGCCGGGACAGGCTAACTATGGCTACACCTTC.